The 31 T cell receptor beta chains reported below all come from one sample, sequenced in a study of T cell responses to AZD1222 COVID-19 vaccine. Assay used: immunoSEQ multiplex PCR; TCRdb lists only in-frame clones, some missing. The table lists 120,000 or so clones, around 93% of them singletons. Here the sequenced sample was peripheral blood, taken 28 days after the second AZD1222 dose. Every receptor here comes from an adult who received the AZD1222 COVID-19 vaccine.

This chain links TRBV6-1 with TRBJ1-1; no clear D gene. Germline V gene data show CDR1 as MNHNS and CDR2 as SASEGT. The CDR3 totals 14 residues. Trimming left V 1 base short and J 6 bases short, with 12 bases between. Here the CDR3 reads CASSEVGFEAEAFF. The CDR3 DNA reads TGTGCCAGCAGTGAAGTTGGGTTTGAGGCTGAAGCTTTCTTT.

Written as DNA, the CDR3 is TGTGCCAGCCCCCCACCCCCGGGGGGCCAGGGCAATGAGCAGTTCTTC. It yields the protein CASPPPPGGQGNEQFF. This sequence joins TRBV18 and TRBJ2-1, with D possibly TRBD2 on 7 matching bases. The V gene's germline CDR1 is KGHSH and CDR2 LQKENI. V lost 8 bases and J lost 6, with 23 bases in between. The CDR3 runs to 16 residues.

CDR3 residues: CASSQVKGLGTEAFF. The CDR3 DNA follows: TGTGCCAGCTCACAAGTCAAGGGGTTGGGGACTGAAGCTTTCTTT. This sequence joins TRBV18 and TRBJ1-1; weak D call: TRBD1 (5 bases). This CDR3 is built from 15 residues. V gave up 4 bases and J gave up 5 bases, with 17 bases separating them. CDR1 KGHSH and CDR2 LQKENI come from the germline V gene. The full variable domain, rest sourced from reference TRBV18 and TRBJ1-1, is NAGVMQNPRHLVRRRGQEARLRCSPMKGHSHVYWYRQLPEEGLKFMVYLQKENIIDESGMPKERFSAEFPKEGPSILRIQQVVRGDSAAYFCASSQVKGLGTEAFFGQGTRLTVV.

The chain combines TRBV11-2 with TRBJ1-2, with D possibly TRBD1 on 5 matching bases. This CDR3 comprises 14 residues. The V end lost 3 bases, the J end lost 6 bases, and 14 bases lay between the germline ends. Germline-derived CDR1 and CDR2 are SGHAT and FQNNGV. CDR3 DNA sequence: TGTGCCAGCAGCTTCCGGGCGGGGGTACATGGCTACACCTTC. Protein sequence: CASSFRAGVHGYTF.

The chain has TRBV19 and TRBJ2-4, with D possibly TRBD2 on 7 matching bases. This CDR3 is built from 21 residues. The V end was cut by 2 bases, the J end by 0 bases, with 26 bases between. Germline V gene lookup returns CDR1 LNHDA and CDR2 SQIVND (reference sequence). The CDR3 loop is CASSIIIWGGPLPLAKNIQYF. Here the CDR3 DNA reads TGTGCCAGTAGTATAATTATCTGGGGGGGGCCTCTCCCACTAGCCAAAAACATTCAGTACTTC. The entire variable domain, with the rest obtained from reference TRBV19 and TRBJ2-4, is as follows: DGGITQSPKYLFRKEGQNVTLSCEQNLNHDAMYWYRQDPGQGLRLIYYSQIVNDFQKGDIAEGYSVSREKKESFPLTVTSAQKNPTAFYLCASSIIIWGGPLPLAKNIQYFGAGTRLSVL.

The V gene is TRBV5-1, the J gene TRBJ1-6; 7 bases map to TRBD1. Germline lookup yields CDR1 SGHRS and CDR2 YFSETQ. The CDR3 consists of 17 residues. J was trimmed by 6 bases and V by 4 bases; bases with no gene match: 13. The CDR3 sequence is CASSPTGEGLINSPLHF. CDR3 bases: TGCGCCAGCAGCCCTACAGGGGAGGGGTTAATTAATTCACCCCTCCACTTT.

The rearrangement uses TRBV18 and TRBJ1-1; no definite D call. The length of the CDR3 is 12 residues. Trimming removed 2 bases from V and 5 bases from J, with 6 bases in between. CDR1 and CDR2 from the germline V gene are KGHSH and LQKENI. The CDR3 sequence: CASSPGKTEAFF. As DNA, the CDR3 is TGTGCCAGCTCACCAGGGAAGACTGAAGCTTTCTTT.

The chain couples TRBV5-6 to TRBJ1-2, with D possibly TRBD1 on 6 matching bases. Germline lookup yields CDR1 SGHDT and CDR2 YYEEEE. The CDR3 is 14 residues long. Trimming took off 4 bases at V and 4 bases at J, with 14 bases between the two ends. The CDR3 sequence: CASSPWGAGYGYTF. CDR3 DNA sequence: TGTGCCAGCAGCCCCTGGGGGGCGGGCTATGGCTACACCTTC. Filled out from reference TRBV5-6 and TRBJ1-2, the complete variable domain reads DAGVTQSPTHLIKTRGQQVTLRCSPKSGHDTVSWYQQALGQGPQFIFQYYEEEERQRGNFPDRFSGHQFPNYSSELNVNALLLGDSALYLCASSPWGAGYGYTFGSGTRLTVV.

The chain employs TRBV7-6 and TRBJ2-2, with 7 bases fitting TRBD2. V lost 2 bases and J lost 6; bases outside the gene matches: 9. CDR1 is SGHVS, CDR2 FNYEAQ, per germline. CDR3 length equals 16 residues. CDR3 protein: CASSLMAGEISGELFF. The CDR3 nucleotides read TGTGCCAGCAGCTTAATGGCGGGAGAGATCTCCGGGGAGCTGTTTTTT.

This chain joins TRBV18 and TRBJ1-6; no definite D call. Germline CDR1 KGHSH, CDR2 LQKENI. V lost 2 bases, J lost 8 bases, and 10 bases lay in between. The CDR3 has 14 amino acids. Here the CDR3 DNA reads TGTGCCAGCTCACCATCGGACGGGGATTCACCCCTCCACTTT. It codes for CASSPSDGDSPLHF.

The rearrangement joins TRBV19 to TRBJ2-6; D perhaps matches TRBD2 (5 bases). Per the germline V gene, CDR1 is LNHDA and CDR2 is SQIVND (reference sequence). The CDR3 sequence is 16 residues long. V gave up 3 bases and J gave up 4 bases, with 13 bases separating them. This CDR3 is CASSILSGLGANVLTF. In DNA form, the CDR3 reads TGTGCCAGTAGTATTCTGTCGGGGTTAGGGGCCAACGTCCTGACTTTC.

The chain couples TRBV5-1 to TRBJ2-1; D is unresolved. This CDR3 region has 14 residues. Trimming took 4 bases from V and 0 from J, leaving 8 bases between them. In germline, CDR1 is SGHRS, CDR2 YFSETQ. The CDR3 coding sequence is TGCGCCAGCAGCACGGACGGCTCCTACAATGAGCAGTTCTTC. It translates to CASSTDGSYNEQFF.

The CDR3 here is CATSLGNTEAFF. CDR3 DNA sequence: TGTGCCACCAGTCTGGGTAACACTGAAGCTTTCTTT. The chain couples TRBV15 to TRBJ1-1; D is unclear. Trimming removed 6 bases from V and 2 bases from J, with 7 bases in between. The germline V gene encodes CDR1 LNHNV and CDR2 YYDKDF (reference sequence). The CDR3 is 12 amino acids. Drawing the rest from reference TRBV15 and TRBJ1-1, the complete variable domain is DAMVIQNPRYQVTQFGKPVTLSCSQTLNHNVMYWYQQKSSQAPKLLFHYYDKDFNNEADTPDNFQSRRPNTSFCFLDIRSPGLGDTAMYLCATSLGNTEAFFGQGTRLTVV.

The chain couples TRBV13 to TRBJ2-5, with 10 bases aligning to TRBD2. The CDR3 extends over 14 amino acids. CDR1 and CDR2 from the germline V gene are PRHDT and FYEKMQ (reference sequence). V gave up 7 bases and J gave up 2 bases; unmatched junction bases: 4. The CDR3 DNA is TGTGCCAGCAAGAGAGCGGGGGGGCAAGAGACCCAGTACTTC. This codes for CASKRAGGQETQYF.

This clone was observed a single time. This chain links TRBV19 with TRBJ1-6; a weak D match, TRBD1 (5 bases). Germline CDR1 is LNHDA and CDR2 is SQIVND (reference sequence). V was clipped by 3 bases and J by 9 bases, with 12 bases between them. This CDR3 has 14 amino acids. The CDR3 DNA is TGTGCCAGTAGTATTATCAGGGATGGTTCACCCCTCCACTTT. Encoded protein: CASSIIRDGSPLHF.

The J gene is TRBJ2-5, the V gene TRBV5-4, with 11 bases matching TRBD2. The CDR3 is made up of 16 amino acids. Germline CDR1 is SGHNT and CDR2 is YYREEE (reference sequence). V lost 4 bases, J lost 9 bases, and 14 bases stayed unmatched. The CDR3 DNA reads as TGTGCCAGCAGCCGGGCAGAGGCTAGCGGGGGGCGGGCCCAGTACTTC. It translates to CASSRAEASGGRAQYF. The full variable domain, with the rest looked up from reference TRBV5-4 and TRBJ2-5, is ETGVTQSPTHLIKTRGQQVTLRCSSQSGHNTVSWYQQALGQGPQFIFQYYREEENGRGNFPPRFSGLQFPNYSSELNVNALELDDSALYLCASSRAEASGGRAQYFGPGTRLLVL.

V is TRBV7-9 and J is TRBJ2-1; the match to TRBD2 covers 15 bases. The ends lost 4 bases at V and 6 bases at J; junction bases unmatched: 7. This CDR3 comprises 17 residues. Germline CDR1 and CDR2: SEHNR and FQNEAQ (reference sequence). The CDR3 DNA reads as TGTGCCAGCAGCTCCGACTGGGGACTAGCGGGAGGCAATGAGCAGTTCTTC. Protein sequence: CASSSDWGLAGGNEQFF.

The chain is built from TRBV7-3 and TRBJ2-1; D is ambiguous. The CDR3 contains 11 residues. The germline V and J ends were trimmed by 3 bases and 9 bases, with 6 bases remaining between them. Germline V gene lookup returns CDR1 SGHTA and CDR2 FQGTGA. Written as DNA, the CDR3 is TGTGCCAGCAGCTTGAACGGTGAGCAGTTCTTC. Its translation is CASSLNGEQFF.

The chain is built from TRBV10-3 and TRBJ1-6; 8 bases agree with TRBD1. CDR1 and CDR2 from the germline V gene are ENHRY and SYGVKD. CDR3 length: 15 amino acids. V shed 7 bases, J shed 7 bases, and the junction held 9 bases outside the gene matches. The CDR3 nucleotides read TGTGCCATCAACGACAGGGGATTAGAAAATTCACCCCTCCACTTT. Its translation is CAINDRGLENSPLHF.

This sequence joins TRBV9 and TRBJ2-5, with 11 bases lining up with TRBD2. From germline, CDR1 is SGDLS and CDR2 YYNGEE. The CDR3 consists of 16 residues. V was pared by 4 bases and J by 1 base, with 6 bases of the junction left unmatched. The CDR3 region is CASSLLAGGSQETQYF. CDR3 nucleotide sequence: TGTGCCAGCAGCCTTTTAGCGGGAGGGAGCCAAGAGACCCAGTACTTC. Based on the CDR3 plus reference TRBV9 and TRBJ2-5, the full variable domain is DSGVTQTPKHLITATGQRVTLRCSPRSGDLSVYWYQQSLDQGLQFLIQYYNGEERAKGNILERFSAQQFPDLHSELNLSSLELGDSALYFCASSLLAGGSQETQYFGPGTRLLVL.

The CDR3 DNA follows: TGCGCCAGCATGGGGGGGCCTGGAAACACCATATATTTT. It encodes CASMGGPGNTIYF. The chain joins TRBV10-2 to TRBJ1-3; a weak D match, TRBD1 (6 bases). V was pared by 7 bases and J by 2 bases, with 9 bases between. The CDR3 extends over 13 amino acids. Looked up from germline, CDR1 is WSHSY and CDR2 is SAAADI.

The chain employs TRBV28 and TRBJ2-1; 11 bases match TRBD2. Germline values: CDR1 MDHEN, CDR2 SYDVKM. CDR3 length: 16 amino acids. J gave up 6 bases and V 2 bases, and 6 bases lay outside the gene matches. The CDR3 DNA follows: TGTGCCAGCAGTTTAACTAGCGGGAGTTACGTCAATGAGCAGTTCTTC. Its protein is CASSLTSGSYVNEQFF.

The CDR3 sequence: CASSSSGGATDTQYF. CDR3 bases: TGTGCCAGCAGCTCTAGCGGGGGGGCCACAGATACGCAGTATTTT. The genes are TRBV5-4 and TRBJ2-3, with 12 bases matching TRBD2. Trimming at V came to 3 bases and at J to 2 bases, leaving 1 base not matched to a gene. The germline V gene has CDR1 SGHNT and CDR2 YYREEE (reference sequence). The CDR3 length is 15 residues.

This clone was seen once. The gene calls are TRBV2 and TRBJ1-5; TRBD1 might be the D (6 bases). V was cut by 5 bases and J by 7 bases, with 9 bases left in between. CDR1 and CDR2 from the germline V gene are SNHLY and FYNNEI. This CDR3 is built from 12 residues. CDR3 nucleotide sequence: TGTGCCAGCAGTCAGGGGTACCAGCCCCAGCATTTT. Translated: CASSQGYQPQHF.

This sequence joins TRBV9 and TRBJ1-3, with D possibly matching TRBD1 (5 bases). V was cut by 5 bases and J by 2 bases, with 14 bases left in between. This CDR3 comprises 15 residues. CDR1 and CDR2 (germline): SGDLS, YYNGEE. CDR3 sequence reads: CASSGAGTPGNTIYF. CDR3 nucleotide sequence: TGTGCCAGCAGTGGGGCCGGGACCCCTGGAAACACCATATATTTT.

The chain uses TRBV6-2 or TRBV6-3 and TRBJ2-2, with D unclear. This CDR3 is built from 14 residues. Trimming removed 5 bases from V and 4 bases from J, with 11 bases in between. In germline, CDR1 is MNHEY, CDR2 SVGEGT. CDR3 DNA: TGTGCCAGCAGTCCCGAGCCCCCCACCGGGGAGCTGTTTTTT. Its protein product is CASSPEPPTGELFF.

This chain links TRBV5-1 with TRBJ2-1; 7 nucleotides match TRBD1. J lost 0 bases, V lost 5 bases, and 8 bases had no gene match. The CDR3 is 16 residues long. CDR1 is SGHRS, CDR2 YFSETQ, per germline. CDR3 DNA sequence: TGCGCCAGCAGTAGTACAGGGGCAAGCTCCTACAATGAGCAGTTCTTC. Translated, it gives CASSSTGASSYNEQFF.

The sample holds a few counts of this clone. The chain has TRBV5-1 and TRBJ2-7; unclear D gene. The CDR3 contains 13 residues. The germline V gene encodes CDR1 SGHRS and CDR2 YFSETQ. V was shortened by 2 bases and J by 5 bases, with 11 bases between the two germline ends. The CDR3: CASSFRIGHEQYF. In DNA, the CDR3 is TGCGCCAGCAGCTTCCGGATTGGGCACGAGCAGTACTTC.

This rearrangement joins TRBV6-1 to TRBJ1-5; perhaps TRBD1 as D (6 bases). Germline assignment: CDR1 MNHNS and CDR2 SASEGT. V lost 6 bases and J 2 bases, leaving 14 bases between the germline ends. The CDR3 is 15 amino acids. The CDR3 DNA follows: TGTGCCAGCAGCCTACAGGGCAGCGGCAATCAGCCCCAGCATTTT. Translated: CASSLQGSGNQPQHF.

The V and J genes are TRBV11-2 and TRBJ1-4; D perhaps matches TRBD1 (5 bases). Germline-derived CDR1 and CDR2 are SGHAT and FQNNGV. V lost 6 bases and J 0 bases, leaving 14 bases between the germline ends. This CDR3 has 16 residues. The CDR3, as DNA: TGTGCCAGCAGGGGGGAATGGACGGCAACTAATGAAAAACTGTTTTTT. Translation gives CASRGEWTATNEKLFF.

The chain employs TRBV19 and TRBJ2-7, with TRBD1 identical over 11 bases. The CDR3 spans 14 residues. V was pared by 5 bases and J by 2 bases, with 2 bases of the junction left unmatched. The germline V gene encodes CDR1 LNHDA and CDR2 SQIVND (reference sequence). The CDR3 reads CASSSGQGAYEQYF. CDR3 DNA: TGTGCCAGTAGTTCGGGACAGGGGGCCTACGAGCAGTACTTC.